These T cell receptor beta chains were read from a single sample in a study of T cell repertoires in cytomegalovirus infection. TCRdb re-derived calls from the reads in MiXCR, one entry per CDR3 protein. The repertoire holds hundreds of thousands of distinct CDR3 sequences, with roughly 42% as singletons. These receptors' antigens are unknown. Sequencing was performed on cultured PBMCs, taken from culture after CMV antigen stimulation. The receptors were sampled from a human donor in good health (CMV status not recorded). Some clones in this sample may be carry-over from other donors' samples. Both conserved end residues are part of each CDR3. A D gene is named only where the DNA matches it firmly. Size tells how often a clone was seen (once, few, many) or the class of an expanded clone, and some rows leave it out.

v_gene: TRBV5-1; abundance: .; j_gene: TRBJ1-2; d_gene: TRBD1; CDR3aa: CASSLGLTGISNGYTF; CDR3nt: TGCGCCAGCAGCTTGGGCCTGACAGGGATCAGCAATGGCTACACCTTC
v_gene: TRBV19; abundance: .; j_gene: TRBJ1-2; d_gene: .; CDR3aa: CASKRDTVSSNYGYTF; CDR3nt: TGTGCCAGTAAAAGGGACACTGTTTCCTCTAACTATGGCTACACCTTC
v_gene: TRBV7-9; abundance: .; j_gene: TRBJ1-5; d_gene: .; CDR3aa: CASSFSGSRGNQPQHF; CDR3nt: TGTGCCAGCAGCTTTTCCGGGAGTCGTGGGAATCAGCCCCAGCATTTT
v_gene: TRBV6-1; abundance: .; j_gene: TRBJ1-5; d_gene: TRBD1; CDR3aa: CASSDQGVGLNQPQHF; CDR3nt: TGTGCCAGCAGTGATCAGGGGGTGGGTCTGAATCAGCCCCAGCATTTT
v_gene: TRBV5-4; abundance: .; j_gene: TRBJ2-1; d_gene: .; CDR3aa: CASSLWVAGDEQFF; CDR3nt: TGTGCCAGCAGCTTGTGGGTGGCAGGGGATGAGCAGTTCTTC
v_gene: TRBV6-2/TRBV6-3; abundance: .; j_gene: TRBJ1-2; d_gene: TRBD1; CDR3aa: CASRTTGAGYGYTF; CDR3nt: TGTGCCAGCAGGACAACAGGGGCTGGATATGGCTACACCTTC
v_gene: TRBV7-2; abundance: few; j_gene: TRBJ2-1; d_gene: .; CDR3aa: CASSEGVAHNEQFF; CDR3nt: TGTGCCAGCAGCGAGGGTGTAGCACACAATGAGCAGTTCTTC
v_gene: TRBV5-6; abundance: few; j_gene: TRBJ1-3; d_gene: .; CDR3aa: CASSLGVSRRRPGNTIYF; CDR3nt: TGTGCCAGCAGCTTGGGGGTCTCTCGCAGGCGCCCTGGAAACACCATATATTTT
v_gene: TRBV20-1; abundance: few; j_gene: TRBJ2-1; d_gene: TRBD2; CDR3aa: CSAPPAAGGYNEQFF; CDR3nt: TGCAGTGCTCCCCCCGCAGCGGGGGGATACAATGAGCAGTTCTTC
v_gene: TRBV12-3/TRBV12-4; abundance: .; j_gene: TRBJ2-7; d_gene: TRBD2; CDR3aa: CASSYTTGGEGEQYF; CDR3nt: TGTGCCAGCAGTTACACTACTGGGGGGGAAGGGGAGCAGTACTTC
v_gene: TRBV24-1; abundance: .; j_gene: TRBJ2-3; d_gene: TRBD2; CDR3aa: CATSRSGSRTDTQYF; CDR3nt: TGTGCCACCAGTCGTAGCGGGAGCCGCACAGATACGCAGTATTTT
v_gene: TRBV19; abundance: once; j_gene: TRBJ1-5; d_gene: .; CDR3aa: CASSPPGPHNQPQHF; CDR3nt: TGTGCCAGTAGTCCCCCGGGGCCCCACAATCAGCCCCAGCATTTT
v_gene: TRBV7-8; abundance: few; j_gene: TRBJ1-5; d_gene: .; CDR3aa: CASSSNSGSYQPQHF; CDR3nt: TGTGCCAGCAGCTCGAACTCAGGGTCCTATCAGCCCCAGCATTTT
v_gene: TRBV20-1; abundance: .; j_gene: TRBJ2-1; d_gene: TRBD1; CDR3aa: CSAIGTAYNEQFF; CDR3nt: TGCAGTGCTATTGGGACAGCCTACAATGAGCAGTTCTTC
v_gene: TRBV7-6; abundance: .; j_gene: TRBJ2-2; d_gene: .; CDR3aa: CASSLVFPRTGELFF; CDR3nt: TGTGCCAGCAGCTTAGTTTTCCCTAGGACCGGGGAGCTGTTTTTT
v_gene: TRBV4-1; abundance: once; j_gene: TRBJ2-2; d_gene: .; CDR3aa: CASSQPGRGTGELFF; CDR3nt: TGCGCCAGCAGCCAACCGGGACGTGGTACCGGGGAGCTGTTTTTT
v_gene: TRBV20-1; abundance: .; j_gene: TRBJ1-2; d_gene: .; CDR3aa: CSVEWTNGYTF; CDR3nt: TGCAGTGTCGAGTGGACTAATGGCTACACCTTC
v_gene: TRBV7-2; abundance: few; j_gene: TRBJ2-1; d_gene: .; CDR3aa: CASTAYIYNEQFF; CDR3nt: TGTGCCAGCACGGCTTACATCTACAATGAGCAGTTCTTC
v_gene: TRBV6-2/TRBV6-3; abundance: .; j_gene: TRBJ2-1; d_gene: .; CDR3aa: CASTIRNEQFF; CDR3nt: TGTGCCAGCACCATTCGCAATGAGCAGTTCTTC
v_gene: TRBV6-2/TRBV6-3; abundance: .; j_gene: TRBJ2-7; d_gene: .; CDR3aa: CASRRGDGEQYF; CDR3nt: TGTGCCAGCAGGAGGGGGGATGGGGAGCAGTACTTC
v_gene: TRBV12-3/TRBV12-4; abundance: .; j_gene: TRBJ2-3; d_gene: .; CDR3aa: CASSLVPRGPDTQYF; CDR3nt: TGTGCCAGCAGTTTAGTACCGAGAGGTCCAGATACGCAGTATTTT
v_gene: TRBV7-8; abundance: .; j_gene: TRBJ2-7; d_gene: TRBD1; CDR3aa: CASSLAGTGTPRSSYEQYF; CDR3nt: TGTGCCAGCAGCTTAGCGGGGACAGGGACCCCCCGGAGCTCCTACGAGCAGTACTTC
v_gene: TRBV7-9; abundance: .; j_gene: TRBJ1-5; d_gene: .; CDR3aa: CASSLGHLNQPQHF; CDR3nt: TGTGCCAGCAGCTTAGGGCACCTCAATCAGCCCCAGCATTTT
v_gene: TRBV29-1; abundance: .; j_gene: TRBJ2-3; d_gene: .; CDR3aa: CSVDSSTDTQYF; CDR3nt: TGCAGCGTTGATTCCAGCACAGATACGCAGTATTTT
v_gene: TRBV18; abundance: .; j_gene: TRBJ2-6; d_gene: TRBD1; CDR3aa: CASSPPRGQGAGGANVLTF; CDR3nt: TGTGCCAGCTCACCACCGCGGGGACAGGGGGCCGGAGGGGCCAACGTCCTGACTTTC
v_gene: TRBV4-2; abundance: .; j_gene: TRBJ1-6; d_gene: TRBD1; CDR3aa: CASSQEGSRGPLSSYNSPLHF; CDR3nt: TGTGCCAGCAGCCAAGAAGGGTCAAGGGGGCCCCTTAGCTCCTATAATTCACCCCTCCACTTT
v_gene: TRBV5-4; abundance: .; j_gene: TRBJ1-4; d_gene: .; CDR3aa: CASSPPLGGVEKLFF; CDR3nt: TGTGCCAGCAGCCCCCCCCTGGGTGGAGTGGAAAAACTGTTTTTT
v_gene: TRBV7-8; abundance: many; j_gene: TRBJ2-1; d_gene: .; CDR3aa: CASSPRRVPSSSYNEQFF; CDR3nt: TGTGCCAGCAGCCCGCGTAGGGTTCCCAGCAGCTCCTACAATGAGCAGTTCTTC
v_gene: TRBV4-1; abundance: .; j_gene: TRBJ1-2; d_gene: TRBD1; CDR3aa: CASSPGTVFGYTF; CDR3nt: TGCGCCAGCAGTCCCGGGACAGTCTTTGGCTACACCTTC
v_gene: TRBV6-5; abundance: .; j_gene: TRBJ2-7; d_gene: TRBD1; CDR3aa: CASSYSRDSYEQYF; CDR3nt: TGTGCCAGCAGTTACTCCCGGGACAGCTACGAGCAGTACTTC
v_gene: TRBV7-8; abundance: .; j_gene: TRBJ2-3; d_gene: .; CDR3aa: CASSPGPITDTQYF; CDR3nt: TGTGCCAGCAGCCCTGGACCGATCACAGATACGCAGTATTTT
v_gene: TRBV19; abundance: .; j_gene: TRBJ1-5; d_gene: .; CDR3aa: CASHPTQAYSNQPQHF; CDR3nt: TGTGCCAGCCACCCCACACAGGCCTATAGCAATCAGCCCCAGCATTTT
v_gene: TRBV11-2; abundance: few; j_gene: TRBJ2-1; d_gene: .; CDR3aa: CASSSLSNEQFF; CDR3nt: TGTGCCAGCAGCTCCCTCAGCAATGAGCAGTTCTTC
v_gene: TRBV15; abundance: once; j_gene: TRBJ2-2; d_gene: TRBD2; CDR3aa: CATSRDPYSGGLFF; CDR3nt: TGTGCCACCAGCAGAGACCCCTACTCGGGGGGGCTGTTTTTT
v_gene: TRBV4-1; abundance: .; j_gene: TRBJ2-3; d_gene: .; CDR3aa: CASSQEGAGPDTQYF; CDR3nt: TGCGCCAGCAGCCAAGAGGGGGCCGGGCCAGATACGCAGTATTTT
v_gene: TRBV19; abundance: .; j_gene: TRBJ1-5; d_gene: .; CDR3aa: CATGKEYSNQPQHF; CDR3nt: TGTGCCACCGGCAAGGAGTATAGCAATCAGCCCCAGCATTTT
v_gene: TRBV12-3/TRBV12-4; abundance: .; j_gene: TRBJ2-3; d_gene: .; CDR3aa: CASSLRFGTQYF; CDR3nt: TGTGCCAGCAGTTTACGTTTTGGTACGCAGTATTTT
v_gene: TRBV19; abundance: .; j_gene: TRBJ1-1; d_gene: .; CDR3aa: CASSPRSMGTEAFF; CDR3nt: TGTGCCAGTAGTCCTCGCTCCATGGGGACTGAAGCTTTCTTT
v_gene: TRBV7-8; abundance: few; j_gene: TRBJ2-2; d_gene: .; CDR3aa: CASSPSGVTGELFF; CDR3nt: TGTGCCAGCAGCCCCTCCGGAGTCACCGGGGAGCTGTTTTTT
v_gene: TRBV15; abundance: few; j_gene: TRBJ2-1; d_gene: TRBD2; CDR3aa: CATGTSGYNEQFF; CDR3nt: TGTGCCACCGGGACTAGCGGGTACAATGAGCAGTTCTTC
v_gene: TRBV19; abundance: .; j_gene: TRBJ2-7; d_gene: .; CDR3aa: CASSIDPSGRYEQYF; CDR3nt: TGTGCCAGTAGTATAGATCCATCGGGGCGCTACGAGCAGTACTTC
v_gene: TRBV7-2; abundance: many; j_gene: TRBJ2-7; d_gene: .; CDR3aa: CASSPPGIGYEQYF; CDR3nt: TGTGCCAGCAGTCCACCCGGGATTGGCTACGAGCAGTACTTC
v_gene: TRBV11-2; abundance: .; j_gene: TRBJ2-7; d_gene: .; CDR3aa: CASSLGSLQGFYEQYF; CDR3nt: TGTGCCAGCAGCTTAGGGTCTCTACAGGGCTTTTACGAGCAGTACTTC
v_gene: TRBV28; abundance: few; j_gene: TRBJ2-5; d_gene: TRBD2; CDR3aa: CASPPPGLATYQETQYF; CDR3nt: TGTGCCAGCCCTCCCCCGGGACTAGCGACGTACCAAGAGACCCAGTACTTC
v_gene: TRBV11-2; abundance: many; j_gene: TRBJ1-1; d_gene: .; CDR3aa: CASSLEEGLGTEAFF; CDR3nt: TGTGCCAGCAGCTTAGAGGAGGGTCTCGGCACTGAAGCTTTCTTT
v_gene: TRBV12-3/TRBV12-4; abundance: .; j_gene: TRBJ2-1; d_gene: .; CDR3aa: CATKGDTNNEQFF; CDR3nt: TGTGCCACTAAAGGGGACACCAACAATGAGCAGTTCTTC
v_gene: TRBV7-2; abundance: few; j_gene: TRBJ2-7; d_gene: TRBD2; CDR3aa: CASSRQTSGSYEQYF; CDR3nt: TGTGCCAGCAGCCGCCAGACTAGCGGGAGTTACGAGCAGTACTTC
v_gene: TRBV7-9; abundance: few; j_gene: TRBJ1-4; d_gene: .; CDR3aa: CASSVLVDKLFF; CDR3nt: TGTGCCAGCAGCGTCCTCGTAGATAAACTGTTTTTT
v_gene: TRBV28; abundance: .; j_gene: TRBJ2-2; d_gene: .; CDR3aa: CASSFGITGEWLFF; CDR3nt: TGTGCCAGCAGTTTCGGGATCACCGGGGAGTGGCTGTTTTTT
v_gene: TRBV6-1; abundance: .; j_gene: TRBJ1-1; d_gene: .; CDR3aa: CASSETLDTEAFF; CDR3nt: TGTGCCAGCAGTGAAACGTTAGACACTGAAGCTTTCTTT
v_gene: TRBV7-9; abundance: few; j_gene: TRBJ2-1; d_gene: TRBD2; CDR3aa: CASSPGLAGGPYNEQFF; CDR3nt: TGTGCCAGCAGCCCCGGACTAGCGGGAGGACCTTACAATGAGCAGTTCTTC
v_gene: TRBV20-1; abundance: .; j_gene: TRBJ2-7; d_gene: .; CDR3aa: CSASDTLKQYF; CDR3nt: TGCAGTGCTAGTGATACCCTCAAGCAGTACTTC
v_gene: TRBV7-2; abundance: few; j_gene: TRBJ2-1; d_gene: TRBD2; CDR3aa: CASSLLGGPSYNEQFF; CDR3nt: TGTGCCAGCAGCTTATTGGGAGGGCCTTCCTACAATGAGCAGTTCTTC
v_gene: TRBV5-4; abundance: .; j_gene: TRBJ2-3; d_gene: TRBD2; CDR3aa: CASSLRREDRTDTQYF; CDR3nt: TGTGCCAGCAGCTTACGGCGGGAGGACCGCACAGATACGCAGTATTTT
v_gene: TRBV7-8; abundance: .; j_gene: TRBJ2-7; d_gene: .; CDR3aa: CASSLVGAGAHEQYF; CDR3nt: TGTGCCAGCAGCTTAGTAGGGGCAGGTGCCCACGAGCAGTACTTC
v_gene: TRBV12-3/TRBV12-4; abundance: .; j_gene: TRBJ2-1; d_gene: TRBD2; CDR3aa: CASSLGGLAESNEQFF; CDR3nt: TGTGCCAGCAGTTTAGGGGGACTAGCGGAGAGCAATGAGCAGTTCTTC
v_gene: TRBV5-4; abundance: .; j_gene: TRBJ2-1; d_gene: TRBD2; CDR3aa: CASSLETSRPYNEQFF; CDR3nt: TGTGCCAGCAGCCTGGAGACTAGCCGTCCCTACAATGAGCAGTTCTTC
v_gene: TRBV18; abundance: .; j_gene: TRBJ1-6; d_gene: .; CDR3aa: CASSPEEHGNSPLHF; CDR3nt: TGTGCCAGCTCACCAGAGGAGCACGGGAATTCACCCCTCCACTTT
v_gene: TRBV7-6; abundance: .; j_gene: TRBJ2-5; d_gene: .; CDR3aa: CASSSPPLASDQETQYF; CDR3nt: TGTGCCAGCAGCTCCCCCCCCCTCGCATCGGACCAAGAGACCCAGTACTTC